This TCR beta chain was observed in a study of siplizumab effects on memory and regulatory T cells. Points from the study as a whole: Mappable alloreactive CD4+ clones were on average around 67% Treg-derived with siplizumab, 26.9% in controls.

This CDR3 has 12 amino acids. In germline, CDR1 is ENHRY, CDR2 SYGVKD. The V end was cut by 0 bases, the J end by 3 bases, with 2 bases between. To note about this clone: Its antigen is still unknown.

Repertoires were generated with immunoSEQ multiplex PCR, while TCRdb's copy carries only in-frame clones and drops some. The data hold roughly 62,000 clones, with 85% to 95% observed a single time. This TCR came from a human donor in good health. V usage is TRBV10-3 and J usage is TRBJ2-5; no firm D call. Material for sequencing was CD8+ T cells sorted from blood. CDR3 region: CAISESKETQYF. The CDR3 nucleotides are TGTGCCATCAGTGAGTCAAAAGAGACCCAGTACTTC.